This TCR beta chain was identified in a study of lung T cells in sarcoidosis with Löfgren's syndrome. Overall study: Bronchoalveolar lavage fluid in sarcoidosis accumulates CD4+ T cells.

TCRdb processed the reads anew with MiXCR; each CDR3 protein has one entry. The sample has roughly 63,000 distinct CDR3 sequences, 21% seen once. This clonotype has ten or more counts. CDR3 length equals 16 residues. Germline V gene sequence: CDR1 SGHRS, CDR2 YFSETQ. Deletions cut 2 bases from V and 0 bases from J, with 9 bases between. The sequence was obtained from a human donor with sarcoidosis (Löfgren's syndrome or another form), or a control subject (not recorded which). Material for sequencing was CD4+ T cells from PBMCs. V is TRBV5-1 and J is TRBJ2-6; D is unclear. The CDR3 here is CASSLPSNSGANVLTF. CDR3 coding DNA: TGCGCCAGCAGCTTACCCAGCAACTCTGGGGCCAACGTCCTGACTTTC.